Listed below are T cell receptor beta chains from one sample, sequenced in a study of preoperative IRX-2 immunotherapy in early breast cancer. Sequencing was performed with immunoSEQ multiplex PCR; in TCRdb, only in-frame clones are kept and a portion is missing. The sample yields under 30,000 clones, approximately 90% seen once. This specimen was tumor tissue, taken after IRX-2 immunotherapy. These receptors all come from a human donor with breast cancer. Both conserved end residues are part of each CDR3. A D gene is named only where the DNA matches it firmly. Size is omitted from some rows. Given values are once, few, many or a class for expanded clones.

j_gene,d_gene,abundance,v_gene,CDR3nt,CDR3aa
TRBJ1-6,-,-,TRBV12-5,TGTGCTAGTGGTTTGGTAGATAGTTCACCCCTCCACTTT,CASGLVDSSPLHF
TRBJ2-3,TRBD2,-,TRBV29-1,TGCAGCGCTGGGGGGGGGTGGAAGGGCACAGATACGCAGTATTTT,CSAGGGWKGTDTQYF
TRBJ2-1,TRBD1,-,TRBV5-1,TGCGCCAGCAGCTTAGGGACAGGGGGCTACAATGAGCAGTTCTTC,CASSLGTGGYNEQFF
TRBJ1-4,TRBD1,-,TRBV2,TGTGCCAGCAGGGCCGGGACAGCAACTAATGAAAAACTGTTTTTT,CASRAGTATNEKLFF
TRBJ1-2,TRBD1,once,TRBV6-1,TGTGCCTGTTCGGACAGGAACCCTTACTATGGCTACACCTTC,CACSDRNPYYGYTF
TRBJ1-5,-,medium-sized,TRBV6-1,TGTGCCAGCAGTGAATTTTGGGGGAGCAATCAGCCCCAGCATTTT,CASSEFWGSNQPQHF
TRBJ1-2,TRBD1,-,TRBV5-4,TGTGCCAGCAGCTCACAGGGGGCTCGGGGCTACACCTTC,CASSSQGARGYTF
TRBJ1-2,TRBD1,-,TRBV29-1,TGCAGCGCAAACCGGGACAGGGGCTCAGGCGGCTACACCTTC,CSANRDRGSGGYTF
TRBJ1-6,-,-,TRBV27,TGTGCCAGCAGTTTGTTCGCCGGGGGCGCATCTTCACCCCTCCACTTT,CASSLFAGGASSPLHF
TRBJ1-4,TRBD1,-,TRBV5-1,TGCGCCAGCAGCAGGGACAGGGCAAGGGATGAAAAACTGTTTTTT,CASSRDRARDEKLFF
TRBJ1-2,TRBD1,-,TRBV6-1,TGTGCCAGCACCCAGGGGGCGAACTATGGCTACACCTTC,CASTQGANYGYTF
TRBJ2-4,-,-,TRBV5-1,TGCGCCAGCAGCCCTAGTTATCGTCTAGGGGATACGTACTTC,CASSPSYRLGDTYF
TRBJ2-3,TRBD2,-,TRBV12-5,TGTGCTAGTGGTTTGGCACTCCGGGGACTAGCGGGGGGGAACACAGATACGCAGTATTTT,CASGLALRGLAGGNTDTQYF
TRBJ1-1,-,-,TRBV5-1,TGCGCCAGCAGCTTGACGAGAAACACTGAAGCTTTCTTT,CASSLTRNTEAFF
TRBJ1-1,-,once,TRBV7-8,TGTGCCAGCAGCCCGATCTTGGGGGGTGAAGCTTTCTTT,CASSPILGGEAFF
TRBJ1-1,TRBD1,-,TRBV5-6,TGTGCCAGCAGCCCGACAGGGTTTGGCACTGAAGCTTTCTTT,CASSPTGFGTEAFF
TRBJ2-1,TRBD2,-,TRBV9,TGTGCCAGCAGCGCTAGCGGATTTGAGCAGTTCTTC,CASSASGFEQFF
TRBJ1-2,-,once,TRBV6-5,TGTGCCAGCAGACGACAGACCTCTAGCTATGGCTACACCTTC,CASRRQTSSYGYTF
TRBJ1-2,-,few,TRBV6-1,TGTGCCAGCAGTGAAGGGGTAGGAGGGGGTAGCTATGGCTACACCTTC,CASSEGVGGGSYGYTF
TRBJ1-5,TRBD1,-,TRBV7-2,TGTGCCAGCAGCCGACAGGGGGAAGGTTCTCAGCCCCAGCATTTT,CASSRQGEGSQPQHF
TRBJ2-6,-,-,TRBV5-1,TGCGCCAGCAGCCCGGGACCGACCAACTCTGGGGCCAACGTCCTGACTTTC,CASSPGPTNSGANVLTF
TRBJ2-5,-,-,TRBV10-3,TGTGCCATCAGTGAGCAGGGAATACGTCGCGGGACCCAGTACTTC,CAISEQGIRRGTQYF
TRBJ1-1,TRBD1,-,TRBV6-6,TGTGCCAGCAGTTACAGACAGGGGGCGGCTTTCTTT,CASSYRQGAAFF
TRBJ1-1,-,-,TRBV30,TGTGCCTGGAATAAAAGGGGGAACACTGAAGCTTTCTTT,CAWNKRGNTEAFF
TRBJ2-5,-,-,TRBV27,TGTGCCAGCAGCCAAGAAGAGACCCAGTACTTC,CASSQEETQYF
TRBJ2-6,-,once,TRBV7-9,TGTGCCAGCAGCCCATGGACCGGATCTGATTTGGGCGTCCTGACTTTC,CASSPWTGSDLGVLTF
TRBJ1-2,TRBD1,-,TRBV28,TGTGCCAGCAGTTTCCCACAGGGGGCTGCTAACTATGGCTACACCTTC,CASSFPQGAANYGYTF
TRBJ1-5,-,once,TRBV6-1,TGTGCCAGCAAAGACAGCCTTAGCAATCAGCCCCAGCATTTT,CASKDSLSNQPQHF
TRBJ2-1,-,-,TRBV7-9,TGTGCCAGCAGCTTAGCGATGGACGAGCAGTTCTTC,CASSLAMDEQFF
TRBJ1-2,-,-,TRBV27,TGTGCCAGCAGTTTACGGGGGGCCCCGGGGGGCTACACCTTC,CASSLRGAPGGYTF
TRBJ1-3,-,-,TRBV19,TGTGCCAGTAGTATAACGCCCCACGGGACCTCTGGAAACACCATATATTTT,CASSITPHGTSGNTIYF
TRBJ1-1,TRBD1,-,TRBV9,TGTGCCAGCAGTTCAGGGGGGACTGAAGCTTTCTTT,CASSSGGTEAFF
TRBJ1-1,-,-,TRBV2,TGTGCCAGCAGTCGTATATCCCCCCAGGGAACGAACACTGAAGCTTTCTTT,CASSRISPQGTNTEAFF
TRBJ2-2,TRBD1,-,TRBV5-6,TGTGCCAGCAGCCCTCCTACAGGGGGCGGTACCGGGGAGCTGTTTTTT,CASSPPTGGGTGELFF
TRBJ1-6,-,-,TRBV10-3,TGTGCCATCAGCTCAACCGGGGGCGATTCACCCCTCCACTTT,CAISSTGGDSPLHF
TRBJ1-2,-,-,TRBV27,TGTGCCAGCCTCGCGAGCGGCAGCCACTATGGCTACACCTTC,CASLASGSHYGYTF
TRBJ1-5,TRBD1,-,TRBV27,TGTGCCAGCAGTCCTTACAGGGGTAGCTATCAGCCCCAGCATTTT,CASSPYRGSYQPQHF
TRBJ1-3,TRBD1,-,TRBV28,TGTGCCAGCCGAGGTCAGGGGGGAGGAAACACCATATATTTT,CASRGQGGGNTIYF
TRBJ2-7,TRBD2,-,TRBV20-1,TGCAGTGGAGCGGGGGCTATGGAGCAGTACTTC,CSGAGAMEQYF
TRBJ2-3,-,-,TRBV5-1,TGCGCCAGCAGCTTGGACGGGACAGATACGCAGTATTTT,CASSLDGTDTQYF
TRBJ1-6,-,-,TRBV6-5,TGTGCCAGCAGTTACTCGTATGACAGGTTACGGTCACCCCTCCACTTT,CASSYSYDRLRSPLHF
TRBJ1-5,-,-,TRBV5-4,TGTGCCAGCAGTCGAGGCCACAATCAGCCCCAGCATTTT,CASSRGHNQPQHF
TRBJ2-3,TRBD2,-,TRBV19,TGTGCCAGTAGGACTAGCGGGGGTTCTCACACAGATACGCAGTATTTT,CASRTSGGSHTDTQYF
TRBJ1-1,-,-,TRBV11-2,TGTGCCAGCAGCCCCAGTAGGGGCTTGAACACTGAAGCTTTCTTT,CASSPSRGLNTEAFF
TRBJ1-1,-,-,TRBV6-1,TGTGCCAGCAGTACAGGTTCTTGGTCTGAAGCTTTCTTT,CASSTGSWSEAFF
TRBJ2-5,TRBD1,-,TRBV2,TGTGCCACCGGGACAGGGCAAGAGACCCAGTACTTC,CATGTGQETQYF
TRBJ2-1,TRBD1,-,TRBV7-3,TGTGCCAGCAGCTCGACAGGGGCAATCAACAATGAGCAGTTCTTC,CASSSTGAINNEQFF
TRBJ2-3,-,-,TRBV9,TGTGCCAGCAGCGTTCGTGTCTCAGGGAGGGGGACAGATACGCAGTATTTT,CASSVRVSGRGTDTQYF
TRBJ2-5,TRBD1,-,TRBV2,TGTGCCAGCAGTCTAACCGACAGGGAACGGGGGACCCAGTACTTC,CASSLTDRERGTQYF
TRBJ2-1,TRBD2,-,TRBV28,TGTGCCAGCAGACCGCATAGCGGGGGGGTAGATGAGCAGTTCTTC,CASRPHSGGVDEQFF
TRBJ2-5,TRBD1,-,TRBV29-1,TGCAGCGTTAGTACAGGGGGCCTAGAGACCCAGTACTTC,CSVSTGGLETQYF
TRBJ2-3,-,once,TRBV11-3,TGTGCCAGCAGTCCGAAACCGACTAGTTTCGCAGATACGCAGTATTTT,CASSPKPTSFADTQYF
TRBJ1-5,-,-,TRBV18,TGTGCCAGCTCACTCCAAGGAGTGGAATTGCATTTT,CASSLQGVELHF
TRBJ2-3,TRBD2,-,TRBV5-1,TGCGCCAGCAGCTTGAGACTAGCGGGGACAGATACGCAGTATTTT,CASSLRLAGTDTQYF
TRBJ1-1,TRBD1,-,TRBV5-6,TGTGCCAGCAGCTCGTCAGGGGGGAGCACTGAAGCTTTCTTT,CASSSSGGSTEAFF
TRBJ1-1,TRBD1,-,TRBV5-4,TGTGCCAGCAGCCCGCAGGGGGGGTACTACACTGAAGCTTTCTTT,CASSPQGGYYTEAFF
TRBJ1-1,-,-,TRBV7-8,TGTGCCAGCAGCCGGCAGGGTGACACTGAAGCTTTCTTT,CASSRQGDTEAFF
TRBJ2-3,-,-,TRBV6-1,TGTGCCAGCAGTGAATACCGGGACACCTTGCGATCTAGCACAGATACGCAGTATTTT,CASSEYRDTLRSSTDTQYF
TRBJ1-1,TRBD1,once,TRBV28,TGTGCCAGCAGTTTAGGGGGGTGGCAGGGGGGGGCGGACACTGAAGCTTTCTTT,CASSLGGWQGGADTEAFF